This is a list of T cell receptor beta chains from one sample in a study of metastatic and nonmetastatic thyroid tumors. TCRdb re-analyzed the PCR reads through MiXCR. In the table there are almost 15,000 clones, 29% of which are singletons. Sequenced: tumor tissue. These receptors originate from a male donor with papillary thyroid cancer or a benign thyroid nodule (not recorded which). Some clones in this sample may be carry-over from other donors' samples. Each CDR3 is given without its conserved first and last residue. D genes are given only for firm matches.

d_gene: NA; v_gene: TRBV20-1; j_gene: TRBJ2-7; CDR3aa: SAKPGLHPYEQY
d_gene: NA; v_gene: TRBV14; j_gene: TRBJ1-2; CDR3aa: ASSPNSSPYGYT
d_gene: TRBD1; v_gene: TRBV11-2; j_gene: TRBJ1-4; CDR3aa: ASSLDPGQDEKLF
d_gene: NA; v_gene: TRBV19; j_gene: TRBJ1-1; CDR3aa: ASSISGRGTEAF
d_gene: NA; v_gene: TRBV28; j_gene: TRBJ2-7; CDR3aa: ASSFNRDEQY
d_gene: NA; v_gene: TRBV6-4; j_gene: TRBJ1-5; CDR3aa: ASSDLGRESYYSNQPQN
d_gene: NA; v_gene: TRBV5-4; j_gene: TRBJ1-1; CDR3aa: ASNERGAARDTEAF
d_gene: NA; v_gene: TRBV7-2; j_gene: TRBJ2-2; CDR3aa: ASSLATEPGGELF
d_gene: NA; v_gene: TRBV12-3/TRBV12-4; j_gene: TRBJ1-3; CDR3aa: ASSMGSVIGTANTIY
d_gene: TRBD2; v_gene: TRBV6-5; j_gene: TRBJ2-3; CDR3aa: ASSTSLAADTQY
d_gene: TRBD2; v_gene: TRBV27; j_gene: TRBJ2-3; CDR3aa: ASSLNGLGVDTQY
d_gene: TRBD1; v_gene: TRBV5-1; j_gene: TRBJ1-1; CDR3aa: ASSLLQGLNTEAF
d_gene: NA; v_gene: TRBV28; j_gene: TRBJ2-1; CDR3aa: ASSARSYNEQF
d_gene: NA; v_gene: TRBV5-5; j_gene: TRBJ1-6; CDR3aa: ASSLDVRGSSPLH
d_gene: NA; v_gene: TRBV7-7; j_gene: TRBJ2-2; CDR3aa: ASSWRSDTWELF
d_gene: NA; v_gene: TRBV5-1; j_gene: TRBJ2-5; CDR3aa: ASSFGGKVKETQY
d_gene: NA; v_gene: TRBV5-1; j_gene: TRBJ1-6; CDR3aa: ASSLLDNSPLH
d_gene: TRBD1; v_gene: TRBV5-1; j_gene: TRBJ1-1; CDR3aa: ASQGGDRASEAF